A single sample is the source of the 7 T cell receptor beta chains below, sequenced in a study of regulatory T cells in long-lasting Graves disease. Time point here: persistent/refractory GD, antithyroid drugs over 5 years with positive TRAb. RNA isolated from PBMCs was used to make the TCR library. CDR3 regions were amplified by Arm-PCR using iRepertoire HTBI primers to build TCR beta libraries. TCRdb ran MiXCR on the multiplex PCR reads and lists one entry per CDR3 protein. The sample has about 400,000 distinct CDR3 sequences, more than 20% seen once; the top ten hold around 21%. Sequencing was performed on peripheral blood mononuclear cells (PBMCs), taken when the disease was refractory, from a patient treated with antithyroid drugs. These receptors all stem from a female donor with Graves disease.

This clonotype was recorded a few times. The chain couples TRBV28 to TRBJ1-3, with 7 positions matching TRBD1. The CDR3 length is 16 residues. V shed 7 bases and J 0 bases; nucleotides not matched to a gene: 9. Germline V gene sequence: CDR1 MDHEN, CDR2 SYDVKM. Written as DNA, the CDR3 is TGTGCCAGCACCTGGGGGACAGCCCGCTCTGGAAACACCATATATTTT. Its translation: CASTWGTARSGNTIYF.

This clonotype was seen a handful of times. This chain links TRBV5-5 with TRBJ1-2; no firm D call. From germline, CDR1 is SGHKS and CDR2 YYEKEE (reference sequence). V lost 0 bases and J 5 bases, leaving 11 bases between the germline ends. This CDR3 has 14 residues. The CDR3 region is CASSLGQVPYGYTF. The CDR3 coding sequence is TGTGCCAGCAGCTTGGGTCAGGTCCCATATGGCTACACCTTC.

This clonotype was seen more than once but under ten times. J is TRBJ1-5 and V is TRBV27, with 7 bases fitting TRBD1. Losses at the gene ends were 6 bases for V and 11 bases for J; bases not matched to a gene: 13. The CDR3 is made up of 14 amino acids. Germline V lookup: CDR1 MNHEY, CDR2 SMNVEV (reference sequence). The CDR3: CASRDRSIHGTQHF. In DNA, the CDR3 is TGTGCCAGCAGGGACAGGAGCATCCATGGGACCCAGCATTTT.

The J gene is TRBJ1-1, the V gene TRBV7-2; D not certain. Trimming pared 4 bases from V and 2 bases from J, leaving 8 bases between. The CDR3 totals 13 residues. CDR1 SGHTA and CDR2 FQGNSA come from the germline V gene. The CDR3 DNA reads TGTGCCAGCAGCTCTTACAGCAACACTGAAGCTTTCTTT. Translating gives CASSSYSNTEAFF. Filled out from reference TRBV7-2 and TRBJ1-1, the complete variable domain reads GAGVSQSPSNKVTEKGKDVELRCDPISGHTALYWYRQSLGQGLEFLIYFQGNSAPDKSGLPSDRFSAERTGGSVSTLTIQRTQQEDSAVYLCASSSYSNTEAFFGQGTRLTVV.

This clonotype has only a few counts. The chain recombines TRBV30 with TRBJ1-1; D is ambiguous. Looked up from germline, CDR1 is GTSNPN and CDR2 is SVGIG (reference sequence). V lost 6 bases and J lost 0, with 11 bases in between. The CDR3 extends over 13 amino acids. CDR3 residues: CACRYSVNTEAFF. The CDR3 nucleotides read TGTGCCTGCCGGTATTCGGTGAACACTGAAGCTTTCTTT. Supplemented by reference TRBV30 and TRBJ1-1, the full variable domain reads SQTIHQWPATLVQPVGSPLSLECTVEGTSNPNLYWYRQAAGRGLQLLFYSVGIGQISSEVPQNLSASRPQDRQFILSSKKLLLSDSGFYLCACRYSVNTEAFFGQGTRLTVV.

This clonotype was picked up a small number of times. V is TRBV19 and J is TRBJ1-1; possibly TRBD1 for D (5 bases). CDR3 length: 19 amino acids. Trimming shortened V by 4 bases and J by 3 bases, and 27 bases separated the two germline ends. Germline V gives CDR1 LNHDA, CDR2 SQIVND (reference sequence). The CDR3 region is CASSTPSIGRAGWYTEAFF. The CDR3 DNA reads TGTGCCAGTAGTACCCCCTCGATTGGCAGGGCAGGTTGGTACACTGAAGCTTTCTTT.

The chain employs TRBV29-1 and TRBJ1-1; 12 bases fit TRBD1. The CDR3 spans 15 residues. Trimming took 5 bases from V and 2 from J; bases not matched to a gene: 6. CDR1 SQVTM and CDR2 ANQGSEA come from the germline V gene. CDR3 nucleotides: TGCAGCGTTAGCACCGGGACAGGGGGCAACACTGAAGCTTTCTTT. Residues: CSVSTGTGGNTEAFF.